The rows below give T cell receptor beta chains drawn from one sample of a study of technical replicates of blood from a few donors. The protocol was immunoSEQ multiplex PCR, while the TCRdb copy is restricted to in-frame clones and leaves out a portion. The data contain about 79,000 clones, under 95% of them singletons. The sequenced sample consisted of T cells isolated from PBMCs. Source of these receptors: a human donor in good health. Both conserved end residues are part of each CDR3. D genes are given only for firm matches. For some rows the clone size is stated as once, few or many, or as a class when expanded; others skip it.

clone size	J gene	D gene	V gene	CDR3 DNA	CDR3 protein
.	TRBJ1-1	TRBD1	TRBV7-6	TGTGCCAGCAGCCCGATGGTCCAGGGGGCGACTGAAGCTTTCTTT	CASSPMVQGATEAFF
.	TRBJ1-1	.	TRBV6-5	TGTGCCAGCAGTTACTCGACAGCCACTGAAGCTTTCTTT	CASSYSTATEAFF
.	TRBJ1-2	.	TRBV6-6	TGTGCCAGCAGTTACTCCGGGGGGGCTGATGGCTACACCTTC	CASSYSGGADGYTF
.	TRBJ1-2	TRBD1	TRBV10-3	TGTGCCATCACCCGCTCTGGGACAGACTATGGCTACACCTTC	CAITRSGTDYGYTF
.	TRBJ1-5	.	TRBV18	TGTGCCAGCTCACCGGAGGGAGAGGACGATCAGCCCCAGCATTTT	CASSPEGEDDQPQHF
.	TRBJ2-7	.	TRBV6-1	TGTGCCAGCAGGACTACAGGGTCCGAGCAGTACTTC	CASRTTGSEQYF
.	TRBJ1-1	TRBD1	TRBV7-2	TGTGCCAGCAGCTTAGGACAGGGATTGGTAGCTTTCTTT	CASSLGQGLVAFF
.	TRBJ2-1	TRBD2	TRBV7-2	TGTGCCAGCAGCTTAACAGCGGGGGGGCTATCCTACAATGAGCAGTTCTTC	CASSLTAGGLSYNEQFF
.	TRBJ1-1	.	TRBV27	TGTGCCACCCTCGACAGACTGACCTATGAAGCTTTCTTT	CATLDRLTYEAFF
.	TRBJ2-7	.	TRBV5-4	TGTGCCAGCAGACACATTCCGGGTTCCCACGAGCAGTACTTC	CASRHIPGSHEQYF
once	TRBJ1-2	TRBD1	TRBV25-1	TGTGCCAGCACCCCTTCGGAGGGGGCCTCATACTATGGCTACACCTTC	CASTPSEGASYYGYTF
.	TRBJ2-2	TRBD2	TRBV9	TGTGCCAGCAGCCGGGGGGAGGATAGCGGGAGAATGAACACCGGGGAGCTGTTTTTT	CASSRGEDSGRMNTGELFF
.	TRBJ2-1	.	TRBV28	TGTGCCAGCACCACGGGTCTCCCCCACAATGAGCAGTTCTTC	CASTTGLPHNEQFF
once	TRBJ1-2	.	TRBV28	TGTGCCAGCAGTTTACGGCGGTATGGCTACACCTTC	CASSLRRYGYTF
.	TRBJ1-1	TRBD1	TRBV29-1	TGCAGCGTTGCAGGGGGCCTCAACACTGAAGCTTTCTTT	CSVAGGLNTEAFF
few	TRBJ2-7	.	TRBV13	TGTGCCAGCAGCTCCCGGGCGACAGGACACGAGCAGTACTTC	CASSSRATGHEQYF
.	TRBJ2-5	.	TRBV28	TGTGCCAGCAACCCTTGGAGCCTACAAGAGACCCAGTACTTC	CASNPWSLQETQYF
.	TRBJ2-1	TRBD2	TRBV10-1	TGCGCCAGCAGGCCTAGCGGGGGGTCCTACAATGAGCAGTTCTTC	CASRPSGGSYNEQFF
.	TRBJ1-1	TRBD1	TRBV11-2	TGTGCCAGCAGCCCAACGACAGGGATGAACACTGAAGCTTTCTTT	CASSPTTGMNTEAFF
.	TRBJ2-7	TRBD2	TRBV19	TGTGCCAGTAGCGTCCATCCGCCCAGACTAGCGGGAGATCCCTACGAGCAGTACTTC	CASSVHPPRLAGDPYEQYF
.	TRBJ2-5	TRBD2	TRBV30	TGTGCCTGGATGCTAGCGGGGGGTTGGACCCAGTACTTC	CAWMLAGGWTQYF
.	TRBJ1-1	TRBD1	TRBV13	TGTGCCAGCAGCCCTGGACAGGGACGGTCTGAAGCTTTCTTT	CASSPGQGRSEAFF
.	TRBJ2-3	TRBD2	TRBV9	TGTGCCAGCAGCGTAGAAGCTAGCGGGAGGTATACGCAGTATTTT	CASSVEASGRYTQYF
once	TRBJ2-7	TRBD1	TRBV2	TGTGCCAGCAGTAGACAGGGTTGGTACGAGCAGTACTTC	CASSRQGWYEQYF
.	TRBJ2-3	.	TRBV7-2	TGTGCCAGCAGCCCTTCGGCCGGGTTCTTTGATACGCAGTATTTT	CASSPSAGFFDTQYF
.	TRBJ2-5	.	TRBV19	TGTGCCAGTAGTATGAAAGACCGCCCCGGCAGGGAGACCCAGTACTTC	CASSMKDRPGRETQYF
.	TRBJ2-7	TRBD2	TRBV4-1	TGCGCCAGCAGCCAACCCGGGACTAGCGTTGGTTACGAGCAGTACTTC	CASSQPGTSVGYEQYF
.	TRBJ1-2	TRBD1	TRBV7-9	TGTGCCAGCAGCTTAGTCGGGGCCGGGACAGGGGTGGATGGCTACACCTTC	CASSLVGAGTGVDGYTF
.	TRBJ2-7	.	TRBV19	TGTGCCAGTAGTATACAAGGGCAAGGGGCCTCCGAGCAGTACTTC	CASSIQGQGASEQYF
.	TRBJ1-2	.	TRBV6-5	TGTGCCAGCAGCCTATCCCGGCGGGCCTATGGCTACACCTTC	CASSLSRRAYGYTF
.	TRBJ2-1	TRBD2	TRBV5-1	TGCGCCAGCAGCCTACTAGCGGGAGTAAGGCATGAGCAGTTCTTC	CASSLLAGVRHEQFF